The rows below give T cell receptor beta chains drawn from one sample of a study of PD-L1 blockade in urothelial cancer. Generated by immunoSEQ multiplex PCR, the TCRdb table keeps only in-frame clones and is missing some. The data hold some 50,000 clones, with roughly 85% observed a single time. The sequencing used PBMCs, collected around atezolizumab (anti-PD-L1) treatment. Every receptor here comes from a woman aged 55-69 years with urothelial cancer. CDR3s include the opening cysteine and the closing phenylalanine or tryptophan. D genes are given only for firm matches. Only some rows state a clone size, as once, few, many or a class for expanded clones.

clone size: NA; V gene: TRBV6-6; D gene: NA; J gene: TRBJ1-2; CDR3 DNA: TGTGCCAGCAGTCCTTTGACCGGGAGCTATGGCTACACCTTC; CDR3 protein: CASSPLTGSYGYTF
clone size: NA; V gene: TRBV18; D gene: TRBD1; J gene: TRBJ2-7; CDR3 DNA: TGTGCCAGCTCACCAACCGGGACAGGGGGCCACGAGCAGTACTTC; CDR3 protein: CASSPTGTGGHEQYF
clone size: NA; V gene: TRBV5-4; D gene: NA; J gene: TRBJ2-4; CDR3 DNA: TGTGCCAGCAGCTTGGCTGGGGGGAATGGGAACATTCAGTACTTC; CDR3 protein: CASSLAGGNGNIQYF
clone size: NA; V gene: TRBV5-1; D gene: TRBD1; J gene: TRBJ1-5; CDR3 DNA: TGCGCCAGCAGCTTGGACAGGGGCGCCCAGCATTTT; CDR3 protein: CASSLDRGAQHF
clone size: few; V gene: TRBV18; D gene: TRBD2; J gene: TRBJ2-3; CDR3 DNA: TGTGCCAGCTCCCCTTCAGCAGCGGGGGCCCCGGATACGCAGTATTTT; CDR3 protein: CASSPSAAGAPDTQYF
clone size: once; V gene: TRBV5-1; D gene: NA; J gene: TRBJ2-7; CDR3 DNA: TGCGCCAGCAGCTTGGCCGGGAGGGGGCGCAACGAGCAGTACTTC; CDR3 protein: CASSLAGRGRNEQYF
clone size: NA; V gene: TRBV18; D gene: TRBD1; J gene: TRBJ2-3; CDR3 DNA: TGTGCCAGCTCACCACGAGGTACAGGGGGGAAGGATACGCAGTATTTT; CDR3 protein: CASSPRGTGGKDTQYF
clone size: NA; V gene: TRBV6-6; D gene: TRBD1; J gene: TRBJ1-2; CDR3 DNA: TGTGCCAGCAGTTCCAACCCGACAGGGGTCATCTATGGCTACACCTTC; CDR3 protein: CASSSNPTGVIYGYTF
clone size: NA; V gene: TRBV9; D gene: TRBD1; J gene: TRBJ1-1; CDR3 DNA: TGTGCCAGCAGCTATATTCCAGGGGGCGGCATGAACACTGAAGCTTTCTTT; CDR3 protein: CASSYIPGGGMNTEAFF
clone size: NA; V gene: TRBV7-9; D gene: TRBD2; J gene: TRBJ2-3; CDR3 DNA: TGTGCCAGCAGCCGAGACTTCGGCGGGAGCCCAGATACGCAGTATTTT; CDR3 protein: CASSRDFGGSPDTQYF
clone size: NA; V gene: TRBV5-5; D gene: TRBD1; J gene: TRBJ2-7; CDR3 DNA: TGTGCCAGCAGCTTAAGAGGGCTGGGACAGACTTACGAGCAGTACTTC; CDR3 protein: CASSLRGLGQTYEQYF
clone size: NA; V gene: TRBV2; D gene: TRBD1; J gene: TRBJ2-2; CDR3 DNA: TGTGCCAGCAGAGGGGACAGGAACACCGGGGAGCTGTTTTTT; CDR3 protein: CASRGDRNTGELFF
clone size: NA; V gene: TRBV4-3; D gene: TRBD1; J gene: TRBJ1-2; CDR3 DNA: TGCGCCAGCAGCCAAGATTCGGGGACAGGGCGGAGGGGCTACACCTTC; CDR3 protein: CASSQDSGTGRRGYTF
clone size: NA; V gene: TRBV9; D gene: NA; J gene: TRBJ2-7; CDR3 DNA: TGTGCCAGCAGCGTGACAGGAAACTCCTACGAGCAGTACTTC; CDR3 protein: CASSVTGNSYEQYF
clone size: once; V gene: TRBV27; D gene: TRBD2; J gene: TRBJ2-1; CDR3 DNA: TGTGCCAGCAGTTTTCAGCGGGGATTGCAGTTCTTC; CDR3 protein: CASSFQRGLQFF
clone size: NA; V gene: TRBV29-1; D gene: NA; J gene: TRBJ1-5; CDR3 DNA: TGCAGCGTTGGCGGCGGCAATCAGCCCCAGCATTTT; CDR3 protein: CSVGGGNQPQHF
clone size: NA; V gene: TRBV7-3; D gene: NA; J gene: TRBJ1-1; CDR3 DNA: TGTGCCAGCAGCTCGGGGGGGGACACTGAAGCTTTCTTT; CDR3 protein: CASSSGGDTEAFF
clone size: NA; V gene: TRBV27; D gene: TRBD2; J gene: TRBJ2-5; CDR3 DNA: TGTGCCAGCAGTTTCCGGGGCTTGGGGAGGACTAGCGGGGGGGGCAGAGAGACCCAGTACTTC; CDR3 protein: CASSFRGLGRTSGGGRETQYF
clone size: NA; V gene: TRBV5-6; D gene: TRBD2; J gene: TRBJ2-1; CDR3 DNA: TGTGCCAGCAGCCCCACTCCCATAGCGGGAGCCGGATACAATGAGCAGTTCTTC; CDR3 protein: CASSPTPIAGAGYNEQFF
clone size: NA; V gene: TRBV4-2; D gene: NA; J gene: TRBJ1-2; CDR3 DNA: TGTGCCAGCAGCCAAGTAGCTCAAAACGATAACTATGGCTACACCTTC; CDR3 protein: CASSQVAQNDNYGYTF
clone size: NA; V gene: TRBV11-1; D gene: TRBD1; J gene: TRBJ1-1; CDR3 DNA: TGTGCCAGCAGTCCAGACAGGGGCGCAGCTTTCTTT; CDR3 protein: CASSPDRGAAFF
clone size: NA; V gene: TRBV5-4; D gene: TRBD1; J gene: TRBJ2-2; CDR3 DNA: TGTGCCAGCAGCTTAGGACAGGGGGCTCTATCCGGGGAGCTGTTTTTT; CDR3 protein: CASSLGQGALSGELFF
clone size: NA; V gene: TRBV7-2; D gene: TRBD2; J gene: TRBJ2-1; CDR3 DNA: TGTGCCAGCAGCTTAGGGCTAGCGGGGCTTGAGCAGTTCTTC; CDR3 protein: CASSLGLAGLEQFF
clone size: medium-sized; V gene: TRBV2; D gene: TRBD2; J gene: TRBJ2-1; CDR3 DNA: TGTGCCAGACGGAAGCGGGAGGGGAATGAGCAGTTCTTC; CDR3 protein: CARRKREGNEQFF
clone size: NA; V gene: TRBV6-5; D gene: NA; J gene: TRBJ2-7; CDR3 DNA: TGTGCCAGCAGCTCTACAGCCCGGGGCGAGCAGTACTTC; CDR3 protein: CASSSTARGEQYF
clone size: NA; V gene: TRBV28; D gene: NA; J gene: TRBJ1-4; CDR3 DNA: TGTGCCAGCAGTATAGACACCCTTAATGAAAAACTGTTTTTT; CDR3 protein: CASSIDTLNEKLFF
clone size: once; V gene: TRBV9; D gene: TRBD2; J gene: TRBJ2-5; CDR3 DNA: TGTGCCAGCAGCGTAACTAGCGGGAGCGGCGAGACCCAGTACTTC; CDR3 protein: CASSVTSGSGETQYF
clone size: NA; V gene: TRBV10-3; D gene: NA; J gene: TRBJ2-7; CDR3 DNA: TGTGCCATCAGTGAGTCGTGGGGGCGAGAGCAGTACTTC; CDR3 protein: CAISESWGREQYF
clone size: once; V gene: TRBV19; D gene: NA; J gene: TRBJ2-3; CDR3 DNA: TGTGCCAGTAGGCTAACCCAGGGGCGAGATACGCAGTATTTT; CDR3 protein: CASRLTQGRDTQYF
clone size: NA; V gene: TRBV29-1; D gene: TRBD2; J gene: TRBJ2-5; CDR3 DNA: TGCAGCGCCGCTCCCCGACTAGCGGGGTACCAAGAGACCCAGTACTTC; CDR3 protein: CSAAPRLAGYQETQYF
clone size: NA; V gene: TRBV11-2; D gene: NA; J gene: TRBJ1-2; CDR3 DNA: TGTGCCAGCAGCTCCCCGACAGGATATGGCTACACCTTC; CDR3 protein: CASSSPTGYGYTF
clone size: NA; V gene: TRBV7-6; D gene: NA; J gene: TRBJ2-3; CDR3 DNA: TGTGCCAGCAGCTTTGAAGCGCGGGGAGATACGCAGTATTTT; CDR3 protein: CASSFEARGDTQYF
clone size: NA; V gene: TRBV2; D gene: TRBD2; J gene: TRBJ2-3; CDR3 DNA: TGTGCCACCTCCTCCCTGGGGGAGGGCCTCTCAGATACGCAGTATTTT; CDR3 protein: CATSSLGEGLSDTQYF
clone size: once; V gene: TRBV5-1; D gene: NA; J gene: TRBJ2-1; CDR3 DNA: TGCGCCAGCAGCTGGAGCTCCTACAATGAGCAGTTCTTC; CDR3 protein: CASSWSSYNEQFF
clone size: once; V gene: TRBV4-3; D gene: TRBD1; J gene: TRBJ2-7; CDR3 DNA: TGCGCCAGCAGCCACAGCGGGACAGGGCGTTACGAGCAGTACTTC; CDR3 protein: CASSHSGTGRYEQYF
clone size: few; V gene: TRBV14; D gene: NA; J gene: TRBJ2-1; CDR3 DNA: TGTGCCAGCGGTGGGAGAACATGGAATGAGCAGTTCTTC; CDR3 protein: CASGGRTWNEQFF
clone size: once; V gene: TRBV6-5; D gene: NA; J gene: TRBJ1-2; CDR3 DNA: TGTGCCAGCAGTTACTCGTCAGGGGCGCTCCGGGATGGCTACACCTTC; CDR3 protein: CASSYSSGALRDGYTF
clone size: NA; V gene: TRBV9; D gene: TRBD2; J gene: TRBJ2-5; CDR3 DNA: TGTGCCAGCAGCGTTCTTGGGGGGGGGAGTGAGGAGAAAGAGACCCAGTACTTC; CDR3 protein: CASSVLGGGSEEKETQYF
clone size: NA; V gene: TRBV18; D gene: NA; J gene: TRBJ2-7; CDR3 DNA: TGTGCCAGCTCACCCCGCGCTGGTTCCTACGAGCAGTACTTC; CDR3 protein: CASSPRAGSYEQYF
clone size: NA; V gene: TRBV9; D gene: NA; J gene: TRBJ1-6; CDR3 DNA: TGTGCCAGCAGCGTAGCTGACAGGTCACCCCTCCACTTT; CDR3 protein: CASSVADRSPLHF
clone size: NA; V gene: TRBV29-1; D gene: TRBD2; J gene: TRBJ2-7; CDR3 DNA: TGCAGCGTTGCGATTCTAGCGGGAGGGCCCCACGAGCAGTACTTC; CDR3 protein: CSVAILAGGPHEQYF
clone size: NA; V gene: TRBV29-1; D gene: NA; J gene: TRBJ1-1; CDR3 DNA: TGCAGCGGCGATCAGGGTGCCACTGAAGCTTTCTTT; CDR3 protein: CSGDQGATEAFF
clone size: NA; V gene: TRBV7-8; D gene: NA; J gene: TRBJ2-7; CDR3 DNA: TGTGCCAGCAGCTTATCTGGTCGGGGGTTGTTCGACGAGCAGTACTTC; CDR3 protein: CASSLSGRGLFDEQYF
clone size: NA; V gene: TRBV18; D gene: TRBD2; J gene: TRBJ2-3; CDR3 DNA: TGTGCCAGCTCACCACTAGCGGGTGGCACAGATACGCAGTATTTT; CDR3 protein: CASSPLAGGTDTQYF
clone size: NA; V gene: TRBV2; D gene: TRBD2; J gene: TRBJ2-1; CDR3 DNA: TGTGCCAGCAGTGAATTAGCGGGATATTCTGAGCAGTTCTTC; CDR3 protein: CASSELAGYSEQFF
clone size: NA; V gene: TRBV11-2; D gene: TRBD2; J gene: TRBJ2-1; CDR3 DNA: TGTGCCAGCAGCTTATTAGCGGGAGTGGATGAGCAGTTCTTC; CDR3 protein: CASSLLAGVDEQFF
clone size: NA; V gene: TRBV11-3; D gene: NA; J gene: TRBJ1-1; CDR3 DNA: TGTGCCAGCAGCTTAGGGGGGCCGGGCAGGGCTGAAGCTTTCTTT; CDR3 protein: CASSLGGPGRAEAFF
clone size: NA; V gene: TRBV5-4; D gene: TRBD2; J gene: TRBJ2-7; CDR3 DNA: TGTGCCAGCAGCTTCGGGACTAGCGGGACTTCGCCCTGGGAGCAGTACTTC; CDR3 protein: CASSFGTSGTSPWEQYF
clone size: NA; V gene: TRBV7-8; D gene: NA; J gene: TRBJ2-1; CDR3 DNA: TGTGCCAGCAGCGGTCGCGTAGCGGTTAAGAATGAGCAGTTCTTC; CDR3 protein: CASSGRVAVKNEQFF
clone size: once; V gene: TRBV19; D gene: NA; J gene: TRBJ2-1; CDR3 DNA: TGTGCCAGTAGTACCCATGAGCGGCAGGTCGATGAGCAGTTCTTC; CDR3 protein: CASSTHERQVDEQFF
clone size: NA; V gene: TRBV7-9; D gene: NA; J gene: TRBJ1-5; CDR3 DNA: TGTGCCAGCAGCTTAAGCGGAAATAGCAATCAGCCCCAGCATTTT; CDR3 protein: CASSLSGNSNQPQHF
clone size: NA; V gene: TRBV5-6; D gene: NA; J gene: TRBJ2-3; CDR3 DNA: TGTGCCAGCAGCTTGGGACGGGGTCGGGATACGCAGTATTTT; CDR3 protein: CASSLGRGRDTQYF
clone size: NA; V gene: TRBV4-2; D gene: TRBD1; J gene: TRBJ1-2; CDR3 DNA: TGTGCCAGCAGCCAATCCCGGGACAGGGGTTTTTTGGCTTTCGGCTACACCTTC; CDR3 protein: CASSQSRDRGFLAFGYTF
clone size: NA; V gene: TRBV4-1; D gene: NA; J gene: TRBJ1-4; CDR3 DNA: TGCGCCAGCAGCCAAGATACGGGGGGCGATGAAAAACTGTTTTTT; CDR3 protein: CASSQDTGGDEKLFF
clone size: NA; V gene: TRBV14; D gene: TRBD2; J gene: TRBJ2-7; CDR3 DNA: TGTGCCAGCAGCGGACTGAGGCGAGCGGGGTCCTACGAGCAGTACTTC; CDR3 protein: CASSGLRRAGSYEQYF